These T cell receptor beta chains were read from a single sample in a study of CD8 T cells in Susac syndrome. In TCRdb, the immunoSEQ multiplex PCR reads were re-called with MiXCR into one record per CDR3 protein. This sample carries around 190,000 distinct CDR3 sequences, about 94% of them seen once, and the ten largest clones take less than 0.12%. Sequences were obtained from CD4+ T cells from PBMCs. These receptors were collected from a human donor in good health. Each CDR3 is given with its conserved first and last residue. Each record gives: V gene, J gene, clone size, CDR3 protein. A clone size is listed for some rows: how often the clone was seen (once, few, many), or a class if it is expanded.

TRBV7-9	TRBJ2-2	.	CASSLDNTGELFF
TRBV4-3	TRBJ1-5	.	CASSQDGGSNQPQHF
TRBV7-9	TRBJ2-5	.	CASSLIKETQYF
TRBV5-6	TRBJ1-5	.	CASRKSGYSNQPQHF
TRBV29-1	TRBJ2-5	.	CSARDSVETQYF
TRBV5-4	TRBJ2-1	.	CASSSLAGASHEQFF
TRBV30	TRBJ2-3	.	CAWSVGGSSDTQYF
TRBV15	TRBJ1-2	.	CATSRRGDSLGLGYTF
TRBV15	TRBJ1-2	once	CATSREQGVYGYTF
TRBV20-1	TRBJ1-2	.	CTTALYGYTF
TRBV7-8	TRBJ2-1	.	CASSQTSGSSLSEQFF
TRBV29-1	TRBJ2-3	.	CSVRLAGTQYF
TRBV20-1	TRBJ2-3	.	CSARDRGSDTQYF
TRBV12-3/TRBV12-4	TRBJ2-4	.	CASSLDLVTIQYF
TRBV25-1	TRBJ1-1	.	CASSEWDRGTEAFF
TRBV5-1	TRBJ2-6	.	CASSLAFSGANVLTF
TRBV24-1	TRBJ2-1	.	CATSEPQGALRDEQFF
TRBV12-3/TRBV12-4	TRBJ2-1	.	CASSPGQGYNEQFF
TRBV20-1	TRBJ2-7	.	CSASKGAPEQYF
TRBV29-1	TRBJ2-3	.	CSVGRDTQYF
TRBV6-5	TRBJ2-3	.	CASSLQRDTDTQYF
TRBV5-4	TRBJ1-1	.	CASSWRQSTEAFF
TRBV7-9	TRBJ2-3	.	CASSRPGPNSDTQYF
TRBV3-1	TRBJ1-2	.	CASSQDGGAGGYTF
TRBV6-5	TRBJ2-1	once	CASSYSSGERVYNEQFF
TRBV6-5	TRBJ1-2	.	CASSPGTNRGYTF
TRBV27	TRBJ1-2	.	CASSRTDFYGFTF
TRBV9	TRBJ2-4	.	CASSPSWDSLAKNIQYF
TRBV30	TRBJ2-7	.	CAWSTTGDEQYF
TRBV20-1	TRBJ2-5	.	CSVPRVGGSVQETQYF
TRBV7-2	TRBJ2-1	.	CASSWDGRDEQFF
TRBV30	TRBJ1-1	.	CAWNPRMNTEAFF
TRBV18	TRBJ2-7	.	CASSPPERVYEQYF
TRBV7-9	TRBJ1-2	once	CASSFDDRMYGYTF
TRBV7-9	TRBJ2-7	.	CASRRAGEGYEQYF
TRBV25-1	TRBJ2-7	.	CASSDGAIYEQYF
TRBV29-1	TRBJ1-1	.	CSVEILGNTEAFF
TRBV19	TRBJ1-2	.	CASSRASGDYGYTF
TRBV20-1	TRBJ2-7	.	CSARAGSLNEQYF